The entry below gives a single T cell receptor beta chain sequence along with its context. The record originates from a study of blood T cells in healthy people across ages. For the second PCR, which ran for about 7 to 11 cycles, a sample-barcoded 5' primer and a J-beta primer mix were used. TCRdb reprocessed the 5' RACE reads with MiXCR, giving one entry per CDR3 protein. The sample holds roughly 930,000 distinct CDR3 sequences; about 44% are singletons and the top ten take around 15%. The clonotype originates from a man aged 30 to 45 in good health. Sequenced material: blood.

The CDR3 region has the DNA TGTGCCACCAGCAGTAGAGGCCCCGCTGAGCAGTTCTTC. Translating it yields CATSSRGPAEQFF. The gene calls are TRBV15 and TRBJ2-1; D remains ambiguous. Germline V CDR1 and CDR2: LNHNV, YYDKDF (reference sequence). The length of the CDR3 is 13 residues. Trimming removed 3 bases at V and 9 bases at J, with 12 bases between.